This record concerns one T cell receptor (beta chain) sequence. Sorting was performed after the reaction on proliferating CFSE-low CD3+CD4+ and CD3+CD8+ responders. This entry comes from a study of graft-versus-host responses after intestinal transplantation. About the research overall: Every recipient underwent anti-thymocyte globulin induction, then tacrolimus and steroids for roughly 3 years.

Germline V gives CDR1 MGHRA, CDR2 YSYEKL. Deletions cut 1 base from V and 6 bases from J, with 18 bases between. The CDR3 is made up of 16 amino acids. Notes on the study in general: Recipient-marrow GvH clones were detected, some having first appeared in ileum or blood. Allograft clonal ratios (graft-versus-host to host-versus-graft) were high in patients who had graft-donor T cell macrochimerism.

Produced via immunoSEQ multiplex PCR; TCRdb's table is partial and in-frame only. This table has about 21,000 clones, 50% to 65% appearing once. The sample was alloreactive CD4+ T cells from a mixed lymphocyte reaction culture, taken before intestinal transplant. Indicated subset: CFSE-low proliferating T cells sorted from roughly six-day pre-transplant mixed lymphocyte reaction (GvH or HvG direction). The receptor comes from a human patient who received an intestinal transplant. The V call is TRBV4-1, the J call TRBJ2-5; D may be TRBD2 (7 bases). The CDR3 reads CASSQVGVAGAKTQYF. In nucleotides, the CDR3 is TGCGCCAGCAGCCAAGTGGGCGTCGCGGGGGCGAAGACCCAGTACTTC.